Given below is one T cell receptor beta chain in context. This sample was included in a study of blood T cell repertoires in COVID-19. Study overall: There were acute and convalescent COVID-19 samples, and they came from the United States, Italy and Spain. PBMCs, B-cell-depleted T cells, or T cells provided the cDNA or gDNA that made up the material.

Between the trimmed V and J ends, which lost 8 bases and 5 bases, there was a span of 7 bases. This CDR3 has 12 residues. Germline V lookup: CDR1 SEHNR, CDR2 FQNEAQ (reference sequence). Original methodology: Amplification with reference gene primers provided the estimates of nucleated cell counts. TCRdb's table, derived via immunoSEQ multiplex PCR, lists solely in-frame clones and lacks some. V, J and clone size were drawn from that table, and D and trimming were deduced from the DNA. The table lists roughly 100,000 clones, around 87% of them singletons. This chain links TRBV7-9 with TRBJ1-6; no clear D. The clonotype originates from a human donor in a cohort sampled during active COVID-19. Sequenced material: peripheral blood. CDR3 nucleotide sequence: TGTGCCAGCGGCCAAGATAATTCACCCCTCCACTTT. It is translated as CASGQDNSPLHF.